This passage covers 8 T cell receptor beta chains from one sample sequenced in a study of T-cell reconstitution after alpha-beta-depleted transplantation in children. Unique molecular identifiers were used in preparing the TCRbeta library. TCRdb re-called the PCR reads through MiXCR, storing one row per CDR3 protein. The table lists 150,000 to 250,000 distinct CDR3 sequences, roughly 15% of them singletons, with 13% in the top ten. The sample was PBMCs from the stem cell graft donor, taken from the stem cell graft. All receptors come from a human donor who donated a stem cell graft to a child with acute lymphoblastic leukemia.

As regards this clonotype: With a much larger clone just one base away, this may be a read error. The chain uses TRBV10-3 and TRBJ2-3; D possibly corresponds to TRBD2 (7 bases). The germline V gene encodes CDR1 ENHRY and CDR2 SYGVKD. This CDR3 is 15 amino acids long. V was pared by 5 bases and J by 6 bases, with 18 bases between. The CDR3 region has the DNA TGTGCCATCAGTAGGGGTGGGGGGGCCAATGATACGCAGTATTTT. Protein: CAISRGGGANDTQYF.

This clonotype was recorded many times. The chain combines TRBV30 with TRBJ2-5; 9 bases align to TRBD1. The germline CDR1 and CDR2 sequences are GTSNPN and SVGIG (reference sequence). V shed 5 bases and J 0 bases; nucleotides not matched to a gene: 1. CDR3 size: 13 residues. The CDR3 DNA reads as TGTGCCTGGGGGACAGGGCACCAAGAGACCCAGTACTTC. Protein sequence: CAWGTGHQETQYF.

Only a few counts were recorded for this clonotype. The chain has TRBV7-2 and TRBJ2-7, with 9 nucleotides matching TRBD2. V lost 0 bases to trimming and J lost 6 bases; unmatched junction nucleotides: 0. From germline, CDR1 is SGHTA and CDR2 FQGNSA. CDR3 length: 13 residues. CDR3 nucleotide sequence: TGTGCCAGCAGCTTAGCTAGCGGGAGCGAGCAGTACTTC. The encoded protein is CASSLASGSEQYF.

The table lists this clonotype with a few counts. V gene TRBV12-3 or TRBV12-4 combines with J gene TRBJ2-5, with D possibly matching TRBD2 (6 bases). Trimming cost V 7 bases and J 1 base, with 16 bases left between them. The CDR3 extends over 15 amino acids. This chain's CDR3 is CASTPYGLLQETQYF. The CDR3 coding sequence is TGTGCCAGCACCCCCTATGGACTACTCCAAGAGACCCAGTACTTC.

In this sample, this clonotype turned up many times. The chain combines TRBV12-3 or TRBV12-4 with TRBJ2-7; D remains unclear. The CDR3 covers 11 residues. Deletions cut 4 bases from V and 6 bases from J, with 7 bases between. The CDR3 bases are TGTGCCAGCAGTTACAACGGCGAGCAGTACTTC. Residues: CASSYNGEQYF.

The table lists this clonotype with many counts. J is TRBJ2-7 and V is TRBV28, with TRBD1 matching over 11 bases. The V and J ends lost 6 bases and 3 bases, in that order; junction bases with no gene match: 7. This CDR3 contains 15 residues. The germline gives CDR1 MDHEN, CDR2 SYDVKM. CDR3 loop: CASSRTGTGGYEQYF. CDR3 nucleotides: TGTGCCAGCAGCCGAACCGGGACAGGGGGCTACGAGCAGTACTTC.

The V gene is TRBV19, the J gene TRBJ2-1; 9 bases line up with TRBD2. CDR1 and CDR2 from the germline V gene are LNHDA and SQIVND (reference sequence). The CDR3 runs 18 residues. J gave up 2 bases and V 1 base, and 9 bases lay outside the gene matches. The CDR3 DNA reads TGTGCCAGTAGTATAGCTCCTAGCGGGGAACCAACCTACAATGAGCAGTTCTTC. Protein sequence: CASSIAPSGEPTYNEQFF.

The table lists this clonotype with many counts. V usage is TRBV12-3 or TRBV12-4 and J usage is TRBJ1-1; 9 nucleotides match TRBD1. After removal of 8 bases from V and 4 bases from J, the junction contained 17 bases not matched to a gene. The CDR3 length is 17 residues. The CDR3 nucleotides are TGTGCCAGCTCCCTTACAGGGACAGGGCCCGTGGGCACTGAAGCTTTCTTT. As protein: CASSLTGTGPVGTEAFF.